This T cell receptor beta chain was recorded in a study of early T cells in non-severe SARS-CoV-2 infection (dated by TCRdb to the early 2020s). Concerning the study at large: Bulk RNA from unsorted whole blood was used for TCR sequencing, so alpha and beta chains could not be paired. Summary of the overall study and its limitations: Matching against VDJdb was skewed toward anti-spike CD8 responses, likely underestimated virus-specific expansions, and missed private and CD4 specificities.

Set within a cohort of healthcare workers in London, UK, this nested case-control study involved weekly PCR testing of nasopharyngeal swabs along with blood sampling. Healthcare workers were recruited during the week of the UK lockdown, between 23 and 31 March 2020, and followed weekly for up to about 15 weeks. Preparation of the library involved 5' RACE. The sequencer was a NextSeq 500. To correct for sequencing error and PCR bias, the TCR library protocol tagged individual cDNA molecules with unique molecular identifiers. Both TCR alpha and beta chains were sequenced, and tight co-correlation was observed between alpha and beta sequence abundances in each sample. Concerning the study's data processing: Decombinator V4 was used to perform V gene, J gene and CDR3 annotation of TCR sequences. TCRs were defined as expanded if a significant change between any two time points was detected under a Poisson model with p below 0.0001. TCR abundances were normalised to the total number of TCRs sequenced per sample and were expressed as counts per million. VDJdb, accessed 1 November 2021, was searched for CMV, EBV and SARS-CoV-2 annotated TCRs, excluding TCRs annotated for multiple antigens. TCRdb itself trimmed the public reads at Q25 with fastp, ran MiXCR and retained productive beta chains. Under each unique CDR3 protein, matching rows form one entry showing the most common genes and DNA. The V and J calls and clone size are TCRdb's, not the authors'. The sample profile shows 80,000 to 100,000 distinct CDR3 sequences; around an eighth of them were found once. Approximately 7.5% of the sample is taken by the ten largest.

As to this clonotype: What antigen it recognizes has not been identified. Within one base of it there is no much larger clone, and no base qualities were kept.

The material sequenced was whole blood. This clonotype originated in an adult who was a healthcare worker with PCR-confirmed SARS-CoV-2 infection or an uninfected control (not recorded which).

The DNA sequence follows: TGTGCCAGCAGCCGTAGCGGAGATACGCAGTATTTT. This gives the protein CASSRSGDTQYF. The chain is made from TRBV7-3 and TRBJ2-3, and the D gene may be TRBD2, 6 bases matching. V is pared back by 5 bases and J by 5 bases, with 8 bases lying between the germline termini. The cysteine opens and the phenylalanine closes a CDR3 of 12 amino acids. This entry keeps only the CDR3 DNA: 36 bases, framed from base 1. CDR1 and CDR2 are drawn from the germline V gene: SGHTA, FQGTGA.